This T cell receptor beta chain was sequenced in a study of OX40 agonist ivuxolimab in advanced cancers. Whole-study results and caveats: Expansion of clones was among the lowest in partial responders at 0.1-3.0 mg/kg. The study did not work out the antigen specificity of the expanded peripheral T cells.

The germline V gene has CDR1 SGHRS and CDR2 YFSETQ. This CDR3 comprises 15 residues. Unmatched junction bases numbered 8, after V lost 3 bases and J lost 6 bases. Blood got drawn at baseline, again on cycle 4 day 1, and then on cycle 7 day 1. TCRdb's table, derived via immunoSEQ multiplex PCR, lists solely in-frame clones and lacks some. The repertoire holds some 90,000 clones, with around nine tenths as singletons. Regarding this clone: The target antigen is unknown.

The TCR comes from an adult with an advanced solid tumor such as melanoma, head and neck, liver or kidney cancer. The chain joins TRBV5-1 to TRBJ2-2; the match to TRBD1 covers 7 bases. Sequences were derived from CD4+ or CD8+ T cells sorted from blood, sampled in a trial of the OX40 agonist ivuxolimab. The CDR3 is CASSSQTGSAGELFF. CDR3 sequence (DNA): TGCGCCAGCAGCTCCCAGACAGGGTCCGCCGGGGAGCTGTTTTTT.